Listed here are 9 T cell receptor beta chains from one sample, sequenced in a study of shared clonotypes between healthy human individuals. Produced via immunoSEQ multiplex PCR; TCRdb's table is partial and in-frame only. The sample records some 2,500,000 clones, around 90% being singletons. Specimen: naive CD4+ T cells from PBMCs. Documented subset: CD45RA+ positively selected. These receptors came from a man aged 18 to 30 in good health. Some clones in this sample may be carry-over from other donors' samples.

V gene TRBV6-1 combines with J gene TRBJ2-1; D might be TRBD2 (5 bases). The CDR3 has 12 residues. The germline V gene has CDR1 MNHNS and CDR2 SASEGT. With 5 bases removed from V and 8 bases from J, the gap between germline ends came to 10 bases. The CDR3 loop reads CASSFSVDEQFF. In DNA, the CDR3 is TGTGCCAGCAGTTTTAGCGTGGATGAGCAGTTCTTC.

This clone was counted between two and nine times. The junction shows a germline mismatch at one end, possibly a read error. The same CDR3 can be traced to other DNA sequences in this sample. The chain links TRBV2 to TRBJ1-2, with a tentative D call TRBD1 (5 bases). CDR1 and CDR2 (germline): SNHLY, FYNNEI. The CDR3 length is 14 residues. The CDR3 nucleotides read TGTGCCAGCAGTGAAGCAGGGGCTAATTATGGCTACACCTTC. Translating it yields CASSEAGANYGYTF.

The CDR3 DNA sequence: TGTGCCACCAGCAGACGGACAGGGAATTATTACAATGAGCAGTTCTTC. Translation: CATSRRTGNYYNEQFF. The chain joins TRBV15 to TRBJ2-1; TRBD1 agrees at 8 bases. The CDR3 covers 16 residues. CDR1 is LNHNV, CDR2 YYDKDF, per germline (reference sequence). The V segment lost 2 bases and the J segment 4 bases; nucleotides outside the gene matches: 7.

The chain carries TRBV5-6 and TRBJ1-2; D call uncertain. V was shortened by 4 bases and J by 3 bases, with 10 bases between the two germline ends. CDR3 length: 13 amino acids. CDR1 and CDR2 from the germline V gene are SGHDT and YYEEEE. This chain's CDR3 is CASSRTADYGYTF. Written as DNA, the CDR3 is TGTGCCAGCAGCCGTACAGCGGACTATGGCTACACCTTC.

V gene TRBV7-2 combines with J gene TRBJ2-5; D is ambiguous. The V end was cut by 1 base, the J end by 5 bases, with 8 bases between. Per the germline V gene, CDR1 is SGHTA and CDR2 is FQGNSA. The CDR3 runs 13 residues. The CDR3 DNA sequence: TGTGCCAGCAGCTTAGAATTAATTGAGACCCAGTACTTC. It yields the protein CASSLELIETQYF.

About this clone: Additional DNA sequences in this sample encode the identical CDR3. The genes are TRBV29-1 and TRBJ2-5; 7 nucleotides match TRBD2. This CDR3 contains 12 residues. Germline V gene lookup returns CDR1 SQVTM and CDR2 ANQGSEA. J was trimmed by 4 bases and V by 5 bases; bases with no gene match: 4. In DNA form, the CDR3 reads TGCAGCGTTTGGACGGGGGGAGAGACCCAGTACTTC. It is translated as CSVWTGGETQYF.

The chain recombines TRBV6-1 with TRBJ1-1, with D maybe TRBD1 (5 bases). There are 13 residues in the CDR3. V gave up 5 bases and J gave up 5 bases, with 12 bases separating them. Germline loops: CDR1 MNHNS, CDR2 SASEGT. The CDR3 reads CASSPGRGTEAFF. As DNA, the CDR3 is TGTGCCAGCAGTCCAGGGAGGGGAACTGAAGCTTTCTTT.

This sequence joins TRBV2 and TRBJ2-5; the D call may be TRBD1 or TRBD2 (5 bases each). V was trimmed by 4 bases and J by 4 bases, leaving 19 bases between them. Germline values: CDR1 SNHLY, CDR2 FYNNEI. The CDR3 has 16 amino acids. CDR3 residues: CASSAIGQGVGETQYF. The CDR3 nucleotides are TGTGCCAGCAGTGCCATCGGGCAGGGAGTAGGAGAGACCCAGTACTTC.

The rearrangement links TRBV5-1 to TRBJ2-7, with D perhaps assigned TRBD1 or TRBD2 (5 bases each). This CDR3 contains 16 residues. The germline gives CDR1 SGHRS, CDR2 YFSETQ. The germline V and J ends were trimmed by 1 base and 2 bases, with 16 bases remaining between them. The CDR3 spells CASSLPRDASPYEQYF. DNA for the CDR3: TGCGCCAGCAGCTTGCCCAGGGACGCAAGCCCCTACGAGCAGTACTTC.